These 26 T cell receptor beta chains came from one sample sequenced in a study of OX40 agonist ivuxolimab in advanced cancers. Profiling relied on immunoSEQ multiplex PCR, and the TCRdb table lists in-frame clones only, not all of them. The sample has some 43,000 clones, approximately 83% seen once. The sample in question was CD4+ or CD8+ T cells sorted from blood, obtained in a trial of the OX40 agonist ivuxolimab. The receptors derive from an adult with an advanced solid tumor such as melanoma, head and neck, liver or kidney cancer.

V and J are TRBV5-6 and TRBJ1-1, with 8 bases lining up with TRBD1. Germline V CDR1 and CDR2: SGHDT, YYEEEE. V trimming: 1 base; J trimming: 1 base; junction bases outside the gene matches: 3. The CDR3 runs 15 residues. This CDR3 is CASSLLGQGNTEAFF. The CDR3 bases are TGTGCCAGCAGCTTGTTAGGACAGGGGAACACTGAAGCTTTCTTT.

In its sample, this clone was seen once. This sequence joins TRBV7-3 and TRBJ2-7; 9 bases map to TRBD2. This CDR3 region has 15 residues. Germline assignment: CDR1 SGHTA and CDR2 FQGTGA. The V segment lost 4 bases and the J segment 4 bases; nucleotides outside the gene matches: 8. This CDR3 reads CASSSRRLAAYEQYF. CDR3 bases: TGTGCCAGCAGCTCACGCCGACTAGCGGCTTACGAGCAGTACTTC.

The rearrangement links TRBV7-6 to TRBJ2-5, with no clear D. The CDR3 runs to 12 residues. Per the germline V gene, CDR1 is SGHVS and CDR2 is FNYEAQ. Trimming left V 1 base short and J 11 bases short, with 11 bases between. This CDR3 reads CASSLDHPRQYF. DNA of the CDR3: TGTGCCAGCAGCTTAGATCACCCCAGGCAGTACTTC.

The CDR3 DNA sequence: TGTGCCAGCAGCCTGGGACAGAAATACGAGCAGTACTTC. Translated, it gives CASSLGQKYEQYF. The chain has TRBV11-1 and TRBJ2-7, with TRBD1 matching over 7 bases. V was pared by 5 bases and J by 4 bases, with 5 bases of the junction left unmatched. CDR1 SGHAT and CDR2 FQDESV come from the germline V gene (reference sequence). CDR3 length equals 13 residues.

The chain joins TRBV14 to TRBJ2-7; 7 bases map to TRBD1. Germline trimming cut 5 bases from V and 0 bases from J; bases unmatched to any gene: 7. The CDR3 loop spans 15 amino acids. The V gene's germline CDR1 is SGHDN and CDR2 FVKESK. DNA for the CDR3: TGTGCCAGCAGCTCCACGGGACAGACCTCCTACGAGCAGTACTTC. Its translation is CASSSTGQTSYEQYF.

This chain joins TRBV2 and TRBJ2-7; D unclear. This CDR3 is built from 14 residues. Germline CDR1 and CDR2: SNHLY and FYNNEI. V was trimmed by 7 bases and J by 2 bases, leaving 15 bases between them. CDR3 bases: TGTGCCAGCACCCTCATGGACGGACCCTACGAGCAGTACTTC. This encodes CASTLMDGPYEQYF.

The gene calls are TRBV6-4 and TRBJ1-1, with a weak D call TRBD1 (5 bases). Per the germline V gene, CDR1 is MRHNA and CDR2 is SNTAGT. Trimming took off 6 bases at V and 3 bases at J, with 11 bases between the two ends. CDR3 length: 13 residues. The CDR3 DNA is TGTGCCAGCAGGTACGACAGTTACACTGAAGCTTTCTTT. It translates to CASRYDSYTEAFF.

V gene TRBV29-1 combines with J gene TRBJ1-1, with D maybe TRBD1 (5 bases). V lost 6 bases, J lost 0 bases, and 8 bases lay in between. Looked up from germline, CDR1 is SQVTM and CDR2 is ANQGSEA. This CDR3 is 12 amino acids long. The CDR3 region is CSVGTLNTEAFF. CDR3 sequence (DNA): TGCAGCGTCGGGACCCTGAACACTGAAGCTTTCTTT.

This clone was detected a few times. This rearrangement joins TRBV28 to TRBJ2-5, with TRBD2 matching 9 bases. Germline values: CDR1 MDHEN, CDR2 SYDVKM. The trim removed 4 bases at V and 2 bases at J, leaving 2 bases unmatched. This CDR3 has 14 residues. This CDR3 is CASSSSGAQETQYF. CDR3 coding DNA: TGTGCCAGCAGTTCTAGCGGGGCTCAAGAGACCCAGTACTTC. Supplemented by reference TRBV28 and TRBJ2-5, the full variable domain reads DVKVTQSSRYLVKRTGEKVFLECVQDMDHENMFWYRQDPGLGLRLIYFSYDVKMKEKGDIPEGYSVSREKKERFSLILESASTNQTSMYLCASSSSGAQETQYFGPGTRLLVL.

The V and J genes are TRBV7-8 and TRBJ2-3; D gene uncertain. This CDR3 spans 13 amino acids. With 4 bases removed from V and 2 bases from J, the gap between germline ends came to 7 bases. Looked up from germline, CDR1 is SGHVS and CDR2 is FQNEAQ. DNA for the CDR3: TGTGCCAGCAGCTCCTATGACACAGATACGCAGTATTTT. Encoded protein: CASSSYDTDTQYF.

DNA for the CDR3: TGTGCCAGCAGCCCGATGCGAGGGGAAAAACTGTTTTTT. Its translation is CASSPMRGEKLFF. V usage is TRBV7-6 and J usage is TRBJ1-4; D not resolved. V was shortened by 5 bases and J by 8 bases, with 12 bases between the two germline ends. The CDR3 has 13 amino acids. Germline loops: CDR1 SGHVS, CDR2 FNYEAQ.

This chain links TRBV11-3 with TRBJ2-5, with 9 bases aligning to TRBD1. This CDR3 comprises 15 residues. The germline gives CDR1 SGHNT, CDR2 YENEEA. The ends lost 4 bases at V and 7 bases at J; junction bases unmatched: 10. This chain's CDR3 is CASSSHRGQRGTQYF. The CDR3, as DNA: TGTGCCAGCAGCTCTCACAGGGGGCAAAGGGGGACCCAGTACTTC.

The chain recombines TRBV12-5 with TRBJ2-1; 14 bases match TRBD2. Germline trimming cut 0 bases from V and 6 bases from J; bases unmatched to any gene: 10. CDR1 and CDR2 from the germline V gene are LGHNT and FRNRAP. This CDR3 has 19 amino acids. DNA of the CDR3: TGTGCTAGTGGTTTGGTACGAGGGACTAGCGGGAGTGCCACCAATGAGCAGTTCTTC. Its protein product is CASGLVRGTSGSATNEQFF.

The chain recombines TRBV6-1 with TRBJ2-1; TRBD1 or TRBD2 may be the D gene (5 bases each). Germline CDR1 reads MNHNS; CDR2 reads SASEGT. The CDR3 covers 18 residues. Deletions cut 4 bases from V and 0 bases from J, with 19 bases between. In nucleotides, the CDR3 is TGTGCCAGCAGTGGGGGCTTGGGACCCGCAAGCTCCTACAATGAGCAGTTCTTC. Its translation: CASSGGLGPASSYNEQFF.

The chain employs TRBV5-1 and TRBJ2-4; D gene ambiguous. Germline CDR1 reads SGHRS; CDR2 reads YFSETQ. This CDR3 has 15 amino acids. V was cut by 0 bases and J by 8 bases, with 15 bases left in between. The CDR3 spells CASSLVSRSQDIQYF. The CDR3 nucleotides are TGCGCCAGCAGCTTGGTAAGCAGGAGTCAGGACATTCAGTACTTC.

The chain uses TRBV7-8 and TRBJ1-1, with TRBD1 matching 7 bases. Germline V lookup: CDR1 SGHVS, CDR2 FQNEAQ. The CDR3 consists of 15 residues. J was trimmed by 10 bases and V by 5 bases; bases with no gene match: 16. The CDR3: CASSRSDRRGGRAFF. The CDR3 DNA reads as TGTGCCAGCAGCCGCAGTGATCGCAGAGGGGGCAGAGCTTTCTTT.

The chain carries TRBV2 and TRBJ2-1; 9 nucleotides agree with TRBD1. The junction had 8 bases not matched to a gene; V was cut back by 5 bases and J by 6 bases. This CDR3 contains 15 residues. The germline V gene has CDR1 SNHLY and CDR2 FYNNEI. This chain's CDR3 is CASSPDRGWVNEQFF. The CDR3 DNA follows: TGTGCCAGCAGTCCAGACAGGGGGTGGGTCAATGAGCAGTTCTTC.

The V call is TRBV29-1, the J call TRBJ2-7; possibly TRBD1 for D (6 bases). CDR1 and CDR2 from the germline V gene are SQVTM and ANQGSEA. The V end lost 2 bases, the J end lost 7 bases, and 12 bases lay between the germline ends. The CDR3 is made up of 12 amino acids. As DNA, the CDR3 is TGCAGCGTTGAAACCTCAGGGGTTGAGCAGTACTTC. Translating it yields CSVETSGVEQYF.

This clone was seen just once. V usage is TRBV2 and J usage is TRBJ2-2, with 9 bases lining up with TRBD2. J gave up 5 bases and V 8 bases, and 6 bases lay outside the gene matches. From germline, CDR1 is SNHLY and CDR2 FYNNEI. The CDR3 consists of 14 residues. This CDR3 reads CASSREGLTGELFF. CDR3 nucleotides: TGTGCCAGCTCGCGGGAGGGCCTTACCGGGGAGCTGTTTTTT.

The chain has TRBV27 and TRBJ1-2, with D perhaps matching TRBD1 (5 bases). Trimming took off 4 bases at V and 9 bases at J, with 21 bases between the two ends. Germline V gives CDR1 MNHEY, CDR2 SMNVEV (reference sequence). CDR3 length equals 15 residues. The CDR3 bases are TGTGCCAGCAGTTCCGAAGAGACAGCTAGGGCCCGCTACACCTTC. Amino acids: CASSSEETARARYTF.

The chain combines TRBV5-4 with TRBJ2-7; a weak D match, TRBD1 (6 bases). CDR3 length equals 13 residues. Germline loops: CDR1 SGHNT, CDR2 YYREEE (reference sequence). With 4 bases removed from V and 7 bases from J, the gap between germline ends came to 15 bases. The CDR3 spells CASSTRQEREQYF. The CDR3 coding sequence is TGTGCCAGCAGCACAAGACAGGAGAGGGAGCAGTACTTC. Full variable domain (outside the CDR3, taken from reference TRBV5-4 and TRBJ2-7): ETGVTQSPTHLIKTRGQQVTLRCSSQSGHNTVSWYQQALGQGPQFIFQYYREEENGRGNFPPRFSGLQFPNYSSELNVNALELDDSALYLCASSTRQEREQYFGPGTRLTVT.

The CDR3 nucleotides are TGTGCCAGCAAACCACCTGAGGGGCGAAGGTTGGCTTTCTTT. Translation gives CASKPPEGRRLAFF. This chain connects TRBV28 to TRBJ1-1; possible D gene TRBD1, 5 bases. The CDR3 length is 14 residues. CDR1 is MDHEN and CDR2 is SYDVKM in the germline V gene. The V end was cut by 7 bases, the J end by 11 bases, with 23 bases between.

The V call is TRBV2, the J call TRBJ2-5; D is possibly TRBD2 (6 bases). V lost 4 bases and J lost 2, with 20 bases in between. Germline CDR1 and CDR2: SNHLY and FYNNEI. This CDR3 contains 17 residues. CDR3 bases: TGTGCCAGCAGTGGAGATGGGACCCTGAGCGGGCAAGAGACCCAGTACTTC. This translates into CASSGDGTLSGQETQYF.

The chain joins TRBV13 to TRBJ2-7, with a weak D call TRBD2 (5 bases). The V end lost 5 bases, the J end lost 0 bases, and 11 bases lay between the germline ends. CDR1 and CDR2 (germline): PRHDT, FYEKMQ (reference sequence). The CDR3 runs 14 residues. As DNA, the CDR3 is TGTGCCAGCAGCCCCACGGGGAGCTCCTACGAGCAGTACTTC. As protein: CASSPTGSSYEQYF.

Here the CDR3 reads CASSLAPAEKNIQYF. The CDR3 DNA reads TGCGCCAGCAGCTTGGCCCCAGCCGAGAAAAACATTCAGTACTTC. The chain joins TRBV5-1 to TRBJ2-4; D not resolved. The germline gives CDR1 SGHRS, CDR2 YFSETQ. This CDR3 region has 15 residues. V dropped 0 bases and J dropped 4 bases, with 11 bases sitting between them.

By share, this clone ranks as medium-sized. The J gene is TRBJ1-1, the V gene TRBV19; the match to TRBD1 covers 8 bases. Germline CDR1 and CDR2: LNHDA and SQIVND (reference sequence). Germline trimming cut 0 bases from V and 12 bases from J; bases unmatched to any gene: 3. The CDR3 spans 12 residues. The chain's CDR3 is CASSIDRGRPFF. The CDR3 nucleotides read TGTGCCAGTAGTATAGACAGGGGGCGGCCTTTCTTT.